Shown below are 7 T cell receptor beta chains from a single sample sequenced in a study of early T cells in non-severe SARS-CoV-2 infection. Each CDR3 protein gets one entry after TCRdb re-called the 5' RACE reads with MiXCR. In the table there are 70,000 to 85,000 distinct CDR3 sequences, approximately 5% of which are singletons. The sequenced sample was whole blood, obtained at baseline. The origin of the receptors is an adult who was a healthcare worker with PCR-confirmed SARS-CoV-2 infection or an uninfected control (not recorded which).

V gene TRBV4-2 combines with J gene TRBJ2-7; 8 positions match TRBD1. Germline V gene lookup returns CDR1 LGHNA and CDR2 YNFKEQ. Trimming took 0 bases from V and 0 from J; bases not matched to a gene: 4. CDR3 length: 16 residues. The CDR3 loop is CASSQDSGTGSYEQYF. The CDR3 nucleotides are TGTGCCAGCAGCCAAGATTCGGGGACAGGCTCCTACGAGCAGTACTTC.

This chain connects TRBV9 to TRBJ1-3; D not certain. Per the germline V gene, CDR1 is SGDLS and CDR2 is YYNGEE. V lost 4 bases and J lost 4, with 9 bases in between. There are 13 residues in the CDR3. The chain's CDR3 is CASSTGGGNTIYF. In DNA, the CDR3 is TGTGCCAGCAGCACTGGAGGGGGAAACACCATATATTTT. The entire variable domain, with the rest obtained from reference TRBV9 and TRBJ1-3, is as follows: DSGVTQTPKHLITATGQRVTLRCSPRSGDLSVYWYQQSLDQGLQFLIQYYNGEERAKGNILERFSAQQFPDLHSELNLSSLELGDSALYFCASSTGGGNTIYFGEGSWLTVV.

This chain links TRBV19 with TRBJ1-3; D is uncertain. The V end was cut by 7 bases, the J end by 0 bases, with 7 bases between. CDR1 is LNHDA, CDR2 SQIVND, per germline (reference sequence). This CDR3 is 13 amino acids long. This CDR3 is CASTPVSGNTIYF. DNA for the CDR3: TGTGCCAGTACCCCCGTCTCTGGAAACACCATATATTTT.

In this sample, this clonotype turned up many times. This rearrangement joins TRBV7-6 to TRBJ2-2; D uncertain. Trimming cost V 5 bases and J 4 bases, with 11 bases left between them. The germline gives CDR1 SGHVS, CDR2 FNYEAQ. The CDR3 sequence is 14 residues long. The CDR3 region has the DNA TGTGCCAGCAGCCCCGGCATTTCCACCGGGGAGCTGTTTTTT. It codes for CASSPGISTGELFF.

This clonotype appeared many times. Written as DNA, the CDR3 is TGTGCCAGCAGCTCGAGACTAGCGGGGGGGGCAGATACGCAGTATTTT. It codes for CASSSRLAGGADTQYF. This chain joins TRBV5-4 and TRBJ2-3; 14 bases fit TRBD2. V gave up 3 bases and J gave up 4 bases; unmatched junction bases: 4. Germline CDR1 SGHNT, CDR2 YYREEE (reference sequence). This CDR3 spans 16 amino acids.

Ten or more counts support this clonotype. J is TRBJ1-5 and V is TRBV20-1, with no clear D. The V end lost 6 bases, the J end lost 1 base, and 10 bases lay between the germline ends. The length of the CDR3 is 13 residues. Germline assignment: CDR1 DFQATT and CDR2 SNEGSKA (reference sequence). The CDR3 DNA sequence: TGCAGTGCCCTAAGTACCAGCAATCAGCCCCAGCATTTT. Its protein is CSALSTSNQPQHF.

This clonotype was counted ten times or more. The chain uses TRBV27 and TRBJ2-1; TRBD2 aligns across 10 bases. CDR3 length: 16 residues. The J segment lost 7 bases and the V segment lost 0 bases, leaving 6 bases of the junction unmatched. In germline, CDR1 is MNHEY, CDR2 SMNVEV (reference sequence). The CDR3 region is CASSLSPSGRWNEQFF. The CDR3 DNA is TGTGCCAGCAGTTTATCCCCTAGCGGGAGATGGAATGAGCAGTTCTTC.